The 29 T cell receptor beta chains below come from one sample, sequenced in a study of blood T cell repertoires in COVID-19. Only in-frame clones appear in the TCRdb table, and some are missing; sequencing was by immunoSEQ multiplex PCR. The sample has 18,000 or so clones; over 75% are singletons. Sequenced material: peripheral blood. These receptors were collected from a man aged 35 to 55 with active COVID-19.

V usage is TRBV27 and J usage is TRBJ2-1; D perhaps matches TRBD1 (6 bases). Germline V gene lookup returns CDR1 MNHEY and CDR2 SMNVEV (reference sequence). V gave up 5 bases and J gave up 7 bases, with 9 bases separating them. CDR3 length equals 12 residues. This CDR3 is CASSPGTNEQFF. CDR3 coding DNA: TGTGCCAGCAGTCCCGGGACAAATGAGCAGTTCTTC.

The genes are TRBV5-6 and TRBJ2-3, with 10 bases identical to TRBD2. Germline lookup yields CDR1 SGHDT and CDR2 YYEEEE. The junction had 10 bases not matched to a gene; V was cut back by 3 bases and J by 3 bases. The length of the CDR3 is 17 residues. CDR3 sequence reads: CASSSTPSGSVTDTQYF. The CDR3 DNA is TGTGCCAGCAGCTCCACCCCTAGCGGGAGCGTTACAGATACGCAGTATTTT.

This clone was counted a single time. This rearrangement joins TRBV7-9 to TRBJ1-3, with no clear D. Germline V gene sequence: CDR1 SEHNR, CDR2 FQNEAQ (reference sequence). This CDR3 is 14 amino acids long. Trimming took 5 bases from V and 3 from J, leaving 11 bases between them. CDR3 region: CASSRKGDGNTIYF. CDR3 DNA: TGTGCCAGCAGCCGAAAGGGAGATGGAAACACCATATATTTT. The variable domain in full, completed from reference TRBV7-9 and TRBJ1-3, reads DTGVSQNPRHKITKRGQNVTFRCDPISEHNRLYWYRQTLGQGPEFLTYFQNEAQLEKSRLLSDRFSAERPKGSFSTLEIQRTEQGDSAMYLCASSRKGDGNTIYFGEGSWLTVV.

This sequence joins TRBV11-3 and TRBJ2-7; possible D gene TRBD2, 5 bases. Germline V gene sequence: CDR1 SGHNT, CDR2 YENEEA. Between the trimmed V and J ends, which lost 1 base and 1 base, there was a span of 17 bases. There are 17 residues in the CDR3. The CDR3 DNA sequence: TGTGCCAGCAGCTTAGGTGGTCGAGGGCCGCCTTCCTACGAGCAGTACTTC. Translating it yields CASSLGGRGPPSYEQYF.

This clone has only a few counts. The CDR3 sequence is CASSQVLAGVYEQYF. CDR3 in DNA: TGCGCCAGCAGCCAAGTCCTAGCGGGAGTATACGAGCAGTACTTC. The rearrangement links TRBV4-3 to TRBJ2-7; 10 nucleotides match TRBD2. The germline gives CDR1 LGHNA, CDR2 YSLEER. V lost 1 base to trimming and J lost 4 bases; unmatched junction nucleotides: 4. This CDR3 is 15 amino acids long.

The chain links TRBV5-5 to TRBJ2-7; D perhaps matches TRBD1 (5 bases). Per the germline V gene, CDR1 is SGHKS and CDR2 is YYEKEE (reference sequence). V lost 0 bases and J lost 5, with 12 bases in between. The CDR3 runs 14 residues. For the CDR3, the DNA is TGTGCCAGCAGCTTGGCGGTAGGGGTCCACGAGCAGTACTTC. Protein sequence: CASSLAVGVHEQYF.

This chain links TRBV4-3 with TRBJ2-1; TRBD2 matches at 12 bases. V was clipped by 5 bases and J by 5 bases; unmatched bases: 4. The CDR3 sequence is 15 residues long. Germline V gene lookup returns CDR1 LGHNA and CDR2 YSLEER. CDR3 DNA sequence: TGCGCCAGCAGCTTACTAGCGGGAGGCAACAATGAGCAGTTCTTC. It specifies CASSLLAGGNNEQFF.

This clone was seen a single time. The chain recombines TRBV5-1 with TRBJ1-4; TRBD1 might be the D (6 bases). V was pared by 6 bases and J by 6 bases, with 15 bases between. Germline V gene sequence: CDR1 SGHRS, CDR2 YFSETQ. The CDR3 loop spans 14 amino acids. As DNA, the CDR3 is TGCGCCAGCACCCCCTCACAGGGTTATGAAAAACTGTTTTTT. Its protein is CASTPSQGYEKLFF.

The V call is TRBV4-1, the J call TRBJ1-2; 9 bases fit TRBD1. From germline, CDR1 is MGHRA and CDR2 YSYEKL. The CDR3 is made up of 14 amino acids. V lost 1 base to trimming and J lost 6 bases; unmatched junction nucleotides: 3. For the CDR3, the DNA is TGCGCCAGCAGCCAAGCCGACAGGGGGGATGGCTACACCTTC. It translates to CASSQADRGDGYTF.

The chain joins TRBV11-2 to TRBJ2-7, with no clear D. V was trimmed by 5 bases and J by 6 bases, leaving 8 bases between them. In germline, CDR1 is SGHAT, CDR2 FQNNGV. The CDR3 is made up of 11 amino acids. The CDR3 sequence: CASSPRFEQYF. DNA for the CDR3: TGTGCCAGCAGCCCCCGGTTCGAGCAGTACTTC.

The chain recombines TRBV7-9 with TRBJ1-2, with D maybe TRBD1 (6 bases). The CDR3 runs 13 residues. With 5 bases removed from V and 4 bases from J, the gap between germline ends came to 11 bases. Per the germline V gene, CDR1 is SEHNR and CDR2 is FQNEAQ (reference sequence). Here the CDR3 reads CASSPTGVYGYTF. For the CDR3, the DNA is TGTGCCAGCAGCCCGACAGGAGTCTATGGCTACACCTTC.

The CDR3 sequence is CATGAERGYTDTQYF. CDR3 nucleotide sequence: TGTGCCACGGGCGCGGAGCGGGGATACACAGATACGCAGTATTTT. This chain joins TRBV10-3 and TRBJ2-3; 7 bases map to TRBD2. Looked up from germline, CDR1 is ENHRY and CDR2 is SYGVKD. The CDR3 consists of 15 residues. Trimming at V came to 10 bases and at J to 2 bases, leaving 12 bases not matched to a gene.

The CDR3, as DNA: TGCGCCAGCAGCTTGACTAGCACTAGCACAGATACGCAGTATTTT. This sequence encodes CASSLTSTSTDTQYF. The chain combines TRBV5-1 with TRBJ2-3, with a weak D call TRBD2 (6 bases). Germline CDR1 and CDR2: SGHRS and YFSETQ. The ends were cut back, 1 base at V and 0 bases at J, with 9 bases in the middle. The CDR3 consists of 15 residues. The whole variable domain, remainder taken from reference TRBV5-1 and TRBJ2-3, is KAGVTQTPRYLIKTRGQQVTLSCSPISGHRSVSWYQQTPGQGLQFLFEYFSETQRNKGNFPGRFSGRQFSNSRSEMNVSTLELGDSALYLCASSLTSTSTDTQYFGPGTRLTVL.

The chain uses TRBV19 and TRBJ1-6; D may be TRBD1 (5 bases). Germline values: CDR1 LNHDA, CDR2 SQIVND (reference sequence). This CDR3 has 16 amino acids. V shed 5 bases and J shed 0 bases, with 11 bases lying between them. The CDR3 coding sequence is TGTGCCAGTAGTCGGGACGGGAGCTCCTATAATTCACCCCTCCACTTT. It translates to CASSRDGSSYNSPLHF.

The chain has TRBV5-6 and TRBJ1-4, with 8 positions matching TRBD1. Losses at the gene ends were 4 bases for V and 4 bases for J; bases not matched to a gene: 9. The CDR3 totals 16 residues. Germline CDR1 SGHDT, CDR2 YYEEEE. In nucleotides, the CDR3 is TGTGCCAGCAGCCCGGACAGGGACGGTGATAATGAAAAACTGTTTTTT. It codes for CASSPDRDGDNEKLFF.

The V and J genes are TRBV16 and TRBJ1-5; unclear D gene. Germline V gives CDR1 KGHSY, CDR2 FQNENV. The CDR3 is 15 residues long. Trimming took off 1 base at V and 4 bases at J, with 11 bases between the two ends. This chain's CDR3 is CASSQYAGSNQPQHF. CDR3 sequence (DNA): TGTGCCAGCAGCCAATATGCAGGATCTAATCAGCCCCAGCATTTT.

The J gene is TRBJ2-7, the V gene TRBV5-5; D ambiguous. CDR3 length equals 14 residues. Germline CDR1 is SGHKS and CDR2 is YYEKEE (reference sequence). With 2 bases removed from V and 4 bases from J, the gap between germline ends came to 13 bases. The DNA of the CDR3 is TGTGCCAGCAGCTTTCCCTCAATAGCTTACGAGCAGTACTTC. Amino acids: CASSFPSIAYEQYF.

The CDR3 bases are TGTGCCAGCAGCTTAAAGACAGGGACTAGCGGGAGCTACGAGCAGTACTTC. Translated, it gives CASSLKTGTSGSYEQYF. The chain joins TRBV7-2 to TRBJ2-7; TRBD2 matches at 14 bases. The CDR3 is 17 amino acids. V trimming: 2 bases; J trimming: 3 bases; junction bases outside the gene matches: 6. Germline lookup yields CDR1 SGHTA and CDR2 FQGNSA.

Here the CDR3 reads CASTPGGVQETQYF. The CDR3 DNA reads TGTGCCAGCACCCCGGGGGGGGTCCAAGAGACCCAGTACTTC. The chain employs TRBV6-2 or TRBV6-3 and TRBJ2-5; TRBD2 agrees at 8 bases. Germline CDR1 is MNHEY and CDR2 is SVGEGT. The trim removed 7 bases at V and 1 base at J, leaving 5 bases unmatched. This CDR3 region has 14 residues.

In nucleotides, the CDR3 is TGTGCCAGCCAGACCTACAATGAGCAGTTCTTC. Encoded protein: CASQTYNEQFF. This sequence joins TRBV11-2 and TRBJ2-1; D uncertain. Germline V gene sequence: CDR1 SGHAT, CDR2 FQNNGV. CDR3 length equals 11 residues. V lost 8 bases and J lost 2, with 4 bases in between.

The chain couples TRBV18 to TRBJ2-3; 15 nucleotides line up with TRBD2. CDR1 and CDR2 (germline): KGHSH, LQKENI. V gave up 4 bases and J gave up 5 bases; unmatched junction bases: 7. This CDR3 is built from 17 residues. CDR3 DNA sequence: TGTGCCAGCTCACGCCGGACTAGCGGGAGGGCCGAAGATACGCAGTATTTT. It is translated as CASSRRTSGRAEDTQYF.

The V call is TRBV27, the J call TRBJ2-3; possible D gene TRBD2, 5 bases. There are 14 residues in the CDR3. Trimming took off 3 bases at V and 2 bases at J, with 9 bases between the two ends. Per germline, CDR1 MNHEY and CDR2 SMNVEV (reference sequence). CDR3 in DNA: TGTGCCAGCAGTTTCCGAGGGATCACAGATACGCAGTATTTT. Its translation is CASSFRGITDTQYF.

The CDR3 DNA follows: TGTGCCAGCAGCCCAGGACTTGCCTACAATGAGCAGTTCTTC. It codes for CASSPGLAYNEQFF. This chain uses TRBV13 with TRBJ2-1; D might be TRBD2 (5 bases). Trimming took off 5 bases at V and 2 bases at J, with 10 bases between the two ends. The CDR3 sequence is 14 residues long. The germline V gene has CDR1 PRHDT and CDR2 FYEKMQ (reference sequence).

The chain carries TRBV4-3 and TRBJ1-6; D call uncertain. Per germline, CDR1 LGHNA and CDR2 YSLEER. The CDR3 has 15 amino acids. Trimming stripped 1 base from V and 9 bases from J, with 13 bases between. The CDR3 loop is CASSQAEGLGSPLHF. In nucleotides, the CDR3 is TGCGCCAGCAGCCAAGCTGAGGGATTGGGTTCACCCCTCCACTTT.

V gene TRBV4-1 combines with J gene TRBJ2-5; D unclear. V was shortened by 0 bases and J by 4 bases, with 12 bases between the two germline ends. CDR3 length: 15 amino acids. The V gene's germline CDR1 is MGHRA and CDR2 YSYEKL. CDR3 nucleotides: TGCGCCAGCAGCCAAGATCGGTGGGCAGGAGAGACCCAGTACTTC. Its protein product is CASSQDRWAGETQYF.

This chain uses TRBV19 with TRBJ2-3; maybe TRBD1 (6 bases). This CDR3 spans 15 amino acids. Germline V lookup: CDR1 LNHDA, CDR2 SQIVND (reference sequence). Trimming stripped 9 bases from V and 5 bases from J, with 21 bases between. The CDR3 region is CASRKQGAVRDTQYF. CDR3 sequence (DNA): TGTGCCAGCCGAAAACAGGGCGCCGTAAGAGATACGCAGTATTTT.

The chain uses TRBV6-2 or TRBV6-3 and TRBJ2-3; weak D call: TRBD1 (5 bases). This CDR3 spans 14 amino acids. V lost 6 bases, J lost 2 bases, and 12 bases lay in between. Per the germline V gene, CDR1 is MNHEY and CDR2 is SVGEGT. This CDR3 is CASSLPRATDTQYF. In DNA form, the CDR3 reads TGTGCCAGCAGCCTACCCAGGGCCACAGATACGCAGTATTTT.

In this sample, this clone turned up once. The chain recombines TRBV7-2 with TRBJ2-7; TRBD1 matches at 8 bases. In germline, CDR1 is SGHTA, CDR2 FQGNSA. J gave up 5 bases and V 1 base, and 7 bases lay outside the gene matches. The CDR3 loop spans 15 amino acids. Here the CDR3 reads CASSLGQGLPDEQYF. CDR3 nucleotide sequence: TGTGCCAGCAGCTTAGGACAGGGGCTCCCTGACGAGCAGTACTTC.

This clone was seen only a few times. The chain uses TRBV6-2 or TRBV6-3 and TRBJ1-5, with D tentatively TRBD1 (5 bases). The CDR3 runs to 14 residues. The V end lost 2 bases, the J end lost 4 bases, and 9 bases lay between the germline ends. Germline V gives CDR1 MNHEY, CDR2 SVGEGT. The CDR3 nucleotides are TGTGCCAGCAGTTACAATCGGGGGAATCAGCCCCAGCATTTT. Amino acids: CASSYNRGNQPQHF.